The text below deals with one T cell receptor (beta chain). Its antigen is still unknown. The treatment here: roughly 11-day PBMC culture with coronavirus spike peptide pools or control peptides (ViraFEST assay). Both day 3 and day 7 involved replacing half of the medium with fresh IL-2 medium. The source of the sample is a study of vaccination and CD4 T cells after COVID-19. Broader study findings: In convalescent patients, 304 of 307 vaccine-specific clones were mono-reactive for SARS-CoV-2 spike.

The CDR3 length is 16 residues. The V end was cut by 0 bases, the J end by 0 bases, with 13 bases between. The germline V gene encodes CDR1 GTSNPN and CDR2 SVGIG (reference sequence). The Oncomine TCR Beta short-read assay sequenced DNA from cultured CD4+ T cells. TCRdb re-called the PCR reads with MiXCR, one entry per CDR3 protein. The sample holds tens of thousands of distinct CDR3 sequences, roughly 67% seen once. The starting material was CD4+ T cells from blood, cultured in vitro, obtained after SARS-CoV-2 vaccination. V gene TRBV30 combines with J gene TRBJ2-3, with a tentative D call TRBD1 (5 bases). The source is a human donor who received a COVID-19 vaccine. The CDR3 DNA is TGTGCCTGGAGTGTACGCACAGGCACGAGCACAGATACGCAGTATTTT. Protein product: CAWSVRTGTSTDTQYF. Full variable domain (remainder filled in from reference TRBV30 and TRBJ2-3): SQTIHQWPATLVQPVGSPLSLECTVEGTSNPNLYWYRQAAGRGLQLLFYSVGIGQISSEVPQNLSASRPQDRQFILSSKKLLLSDSGFYLCAWSVRTGTSTDTQYFGPGTRLTVL.